This passage covers 15 T cell receptor beta chains from one sample sequenced in a study of breast tumors, draining lymph nodes, adjacent tissues. TCRdb used MiXCR to reprocess the multiplex PCR reads, holding one entry per CDR3 protein. This table holds about 220,000 distinct CDR3 sequences, under 35% found once. The lymph nodes were axillary draining lymph nodes from breast cancer patients. Sequencing was performed on axillary lymph node tissue. The receptors were gathered from a female donor with breast cancer. Some clones in this sample may be carry-over from other donors' samples.

Worth noting for this clonotype: At one of its ends the junction is not consistent with the germline gene, which may arise from a read error. The genes are TRBV5-5 and TRBJ2-2; TRBD2 agrees at 12 bases. The germline V gene encodes CDR1 SGHKS and CDR2 YYEKEE (reference sequence). The CDR3 loop spans 16 amino acids. CDR3 in amino acids: CASSKTSGSVTGEPFF. The CDR3 nucleotides read TGTGCCAGCAGCAAGACTAGCGGGAGCGTTACCGGGGAGCCGTTTTTT.

The chain carries TRBV24-1 and TRBJ2-3, with D hard to call. CDR1 KGHDR and CDR2 SFDVKD come from the germline V gene. The CDR3 sequence is 13 residues long. The V end lost 6 bases, the J end lost 4 bases, and 10 bases lay between the germline ends. The CDR3 nucleotides are TGTGCCACCAGTCCCCCCCGGCCAGATACGCAGTATTTT. Encoded protein: CATSPPRPDTQYF.

This chain joins TRBV11-3 and TRBJ2-3, with TRBD2 as a possible D gene (5 bases). The CDR3 consists of 14 residues. Trimming took off 4 bases at V and 11 bases at J, with 19 bases between the two ends. The V gene's germline CDR1 is SGHNT and CDR2 YENEEA. The CDR3 nucleotides are TGTGCCAGCAGCTACGAGGGCCTAAGTAATGAGCAGTATTTT. Its protein is CASSYEGLSNEQYF.

The chain is built from TRBV10-1 and TRBJ1-1; tentative D call: TRBD1 (6 bases). The germline gives CDR1 WNHNN, CDR2 SYGVQD (reference sequence). The V gene lost 5 bases and the J gene lost 10 bases, with 17 bases spanning the gap. The CDR3 runs 13 residues. The CDR3 nucleotides are TGCGCCAGCAGTTTTAACCCAGGGGTTCCAGCTTTCTTT. Translation: CASSFNPGVPAFF.

This clonotype was observed at least ten times. The chain carries TRBV20-1 and TRBJ2-3; TRBD2 agrees at 9 bases. J lost 1 base, V lost 1 base, and 9 bases had no gene match. The CDR3 spans 17 residues. CDR1 is DFQATT, CDR2 SNEGSKA, per germline (reference sequence). The CDR3 region has the DNA TGCAGTGCTAGAGTCTCTAGCGGGGTGTTTGGCACAGATACGCAGTATTTT. As protein: CSARVSSGVFGTDTQYF.

This clonotype has at least ten counts. The chain is built from TRBV5-1 and TRBJ2-2; no reliable D call. CDR1 is SGHRS and CDR2 is YFSETQ in the germline V gene. The V end was cut by 2 bases, the J end by 6 bases, with 14 bases between. The CDR3 runs to 15 residues. CDR3 protein: CASSFGRAIPGELFF. The CDR3 bases are TGCGCCAGCAGCTTCGGAAGGGCCATCCCCGGGGAGCTGTTTTTT.

The table lists this clonotype with many counts. The CDR3 reads CATSRGEQLGANVLTF. In DNA form, the CDR3 reads TGTGCCACCAGCCGCGGGGAGCAGCTTGGGGCCAACGTCCTGACTTTC. This chain uses TRBV15 with TRBJ2-6; maybe TRBD2 (6 bases). Germline-derived CDR1 and CDR2 are LNHNV and YYDKDF (reference sequence). The CDR3 has 16 amino acids. Deletions cut 5 bases from V and 3 bases from J, with 14 bases between.

The chain has TRBV2 and TRBJ1-4; 7 positions match TRBD1. Trimming cost V 4 bases and J 3 bases; bases outside gene matches: 2. The CDR3 sequence is 14 residues long. Germline CDR1 reads SNHLY; CDR2 reads FYNNEI. This CDR3 is CASSVRGSNEKLFF. The CDR3 nucleotides read TGTGCCAGCAGTGTCAGGGGGTCTAATGAAAAACTGTTTTTT.

This clonotype was seen ten or more times. J is TRBJ2-5 and V is TRBV29-1; D might be TRBD1 (5 bases). Trimming took off 3 bases at V and 5 bases at J, with 10 bases between the two ends. This CDR3 comprises 12 residues. Per germline, CDR1 SQVTM and CDR2 ANQGSEA. CDR3 nucleotides: TGCAGCGTTGAGGTGGGGCAGGAGACCCAGTACTTC. Translated: CSVEVGQETQYF.

This clonotype has at least ten counts. The chain has TRBV2 and TRBJ1-5; TRBD1 is a possible D gene (6 bases). Germline CDR1 reads SNHLY; CDR2 reads FYNNEI. The ends were cut back, 2 bases at V and 0 bases at J, with 8 bases in the middle. This CDR3 contains 15 residues. The CDR3 bases are TGTGCCAGCAGTGAACCGACAGGTAGCAATCAGCCCCAGCATTTT. Encoded protein: CASSEPTGSNQPQHF.

This clonotype came up many times. The rearrangement joins TRBV11-2 to TRBJ1-5; no firm D call. Deletions cut 0 bases from V and 0 bases from J, with 12 bases between. The CDR3 is 17 amino acids. The germline CDR1 and CDR2 sequences are SGHAT and FQNNGV. The CDR3 protein is CASSLDWPEYSNQPQHF. CDR3 DNA sequence: TGTGCCAGCAGCTTAGATTGGCCGGAATATAGCAATCAGCCCCAGCATTTT.

This clonotype came up many times. This rearrangement joins TRBV20-1 to TRBJ2-7; 9 bases agree with TRBD1. Trimming cost V 6 bases and J 7 bases; bases outside gene matches: 13. This CDR3 comprises 14 residues. Per the germline V gene, CDR1 is DFQATT and CDR2 is SNEGSKA (reference sequence). CDR3 nucleotides: TGCAGTGCGAACCGGGACAGGGTATCGTCGGAGCAGTACTTC. Protein product: CSANRDRVSSEQYF.

This clonotype has ten or more counts. This sequence joins TRBV19 and TRBJ2-2; TRBD2 agrees at 8 bases. After removal of 3 bases from V and 4 bases from J, the junction contained 4 bases not matched to a gene. The CDR3 is made up of 15 amino acids. Germline V gene sequence: CDR1 LNHDA, CDR2 SQIVND (reference sequence). The DNA for the CDR3 is TGTGCCAGTAGTATTCTAGCGGGTGTCACCGGGGAGCTGTTTTTT. This codes for CASSILAGVTGELFF.

With regard to this clonotype: No conserved phenylalanine or tryptophan is present at the end of the CDR3, so a read error is the likely explanation. The DNA is left out, because the CDR3 cannot be placed on it with certainty; the CDR3 is given as TCRdb lists it. The chain recombines TRBV4-2 with TRBJ1-6; the table gives TRBD1 as D, unverified against the DNA. Germline CDR1 is LGHNA and CDR2 is YNFKEQ. Inclusive of both ends, the CDR3 amounts to 11 amino acids. This CDR3 reads CASSQDGTLLS.

At least ten counts were recorded for this clonotype. The V gene is TRBV25-1, the J gene TRBJ2-7, with D perhaps matching TRBD2 (5 bases). CDR3 length: 12 amino acids. CDR1 MGHDK and CDR2 SYGVNS come from the germline V gene. The V and J ends lost 2 bases and 4 bases respectively, with 6 bases between them. The chain's CDR3 is CASSEEGYEQYF. CDR3 sequence (DNA): TGTGCCAGCAGTGAAGAGGGTTACGAGCAGTACTTC.